This T cell receptor (beta chain) was sequenced for a study of T cells after posttransplantation cyclophosphamide. Whole-study results and caveats: After PTCy, TRB diversity resembled that of CNI/methotrexate controls. Later post-transplant blood repertoires were often dominated by donor CD8+ memory clones. Skin or GI-infiltrating T cells shared few TRB sequences with blood.

This clone was picked up many times. Its target is unknown. Using immunoSEQ multiplex PCR, the repertoire was profiled, and TCRdb retains in-frame clones only, with some absent. Altogether some 40,000 clones were found in the sample, and no singletons occur. The TCR comes from a man aged 50-60 years in good health, CMV-negative, and a related stem cell transplant donor. The sample taken for sequencing was PBMCs.

The chain's CDR3 is CASSLGGRSSLNTEAFF. The CDR3 DNA follows: TGTGCCAGCAGCTTGGGAGGGAGGAGCAGTCTGAACACTGAAGCTTTCTTT. This rearrangement joins TRBV7-9 to TRBJ1-1, with D hard to call. Germline CDR1 is SEHNR and CDR2 is FQNEAQ (reference sequence). The CDR3 contains 17 residues. V shed 3 bases and J shed 0 bases, with 17 bases lying between them. Full variable domain (missing parts from reference TRBV7-9 and TRBJ1-1): DTGVSQNPRHKITKRGQNVTFRCDPISEHNRLYWYRQTLGQGPEFLTYFQNEAQLEKSRLLSDRFSAERPKGSFSTLEIQRTEQGDSAMYLCASSLGGRSSLNTEAFFGQGTRLTVV.